Listed below are T cell receptor beta chains from one sample, sequenced in a study of shared clonotypes between healthy human individuals. TCRdb's copy holds only in-frame clones and misses some; the assay was immunoSEQ multiplex PCR. Of around 690,000 clones listed, 90% are singletons. Sequencing was carried out using memory CD8+ T cells from PBMCs. The receptors were sampled from a man aged 18 to 29 in good health. Some clones in this sample may be carry-over from other donors' samples. Each CDR3 is given with its conserved first and last residue. The D gene is left open where the match is weak. The size of a clone is reported for some rows only, either as once, few or many, or as a class for expanded clones.

NA,TRBJ2-1,NA,TRBV7-6,TGTGCCAGCAGCTCCCGTGGGGTAACGCGTTACAATGAGCAGTTCTTC,CASSSRGVTRYNEQFF
NA,TRBJ2-3,NA,TRBV5-4,TGTGCCAGCAGCTGGGACCACACAGATACGCAGTATTTT,CASSWDHTDTQYF
NA,TRBJ2-7,NA,TRBV7-9,TGTGCCAGCAGCTCCCCGACAAGCCTCGAGCAGTACTTC,CASSSPTSLEQYF
NA,TRBJ1-2,NA,TRBV19,TGTGCCACGCGGACGGTGAACTATGGCTACACCTTC,CATRTVNYGYTF
NA,TRBJ2-3,NA,TRBV7-6,TGTGCCAGCAGCTTAGCCCCTTTGCGGCGACACACAGATACGCAGTATTTT,CASSLAPLRRHTDTQYF
NA,TRBJ1-5,few,TRBV27,TGTGCCAGCAGTTTATTGGGCAATCAGCCCCAGCATTTT,CASSLLGNQPQHF
NA,TRBJ1-1,once,TRBV6-5,TGTGCCAGCAGTTCTTGGACGGCCATGAACACTGAAGCTTTCTTT,CASSSWTAMNTEAFF
NA,TRBJ1-5,NA,TRBV19,TGTGCCAGTAGTATTAAGGGGGGGAGCCATCAGCCCCAGCATTTT,CASSIKGGSHQPQHF
TRBD2,TRBJ2-7,once,TRBV9,TGTGCCAGCAGCGAGGGCGGGAGGGCCGGCGAGCAGTACTTC,CASSEGGRAGEQYF
TRBD1,TRBJ2-7,NA,TRBV29-1,TGCAGCGCCGGGGGGACAGGGGGCCCCTACGAGCAGTACTTC,CSAGGTGGPYEQYF
NA,TRBJ2-1,NA,TRBV27,TGTGCCAGCAGTTTATTGTCTTCCAATGAGCAGTTCTTC,CASSLLSSNEQFF
TRBD1,TRBJ2-7,NA,TRBV2,TGTGCCAGCAGCTGGGACAGAGAAATCTCCTACGAGCAGTACTTC,CASSWDREISYEQYF
NA,TRBJ2-1,NA,TRBV18,TGTGCCAGCTCACCGCATGCTAGAACAGGGTCCTACAATGAGCAGTTCTTC,CASSPHARTGSYNEQFF
TRBD1,TRBJ1-4,NA,TRBV28,TGTGCCAGCGAAGAGTACAGGGGGACTAATGAAAAACTGTTTTTT,CASEEYRGTNEKLFF
NA,TRBJ2-1,NA,TRBV19,TGTGCCAGTAGTGAAGCCCGGAGCGCCTACAATGAGCAGTTCTTC,CASSEARSAYNEQFF
NA,TRBJ2-7,NA,TRBV27,TGTGCCAGCAGTTTATCTTCAGCGAGCGCTACCTACGAGCAGTACTTC,CASSLSSASATYEQYF
NA,TRBJ2-7,NA,TRBV7-9,TGTGCCAGCAGCTTGCCCGGAAGAAGTTACGAGCAGTACTTC,CASSLPGRSYEQYF
TRBD1,TRBJ1-5,few,TRBV4-1,TGCGCCAGCAGCCTCTCAGACAGGGGTAGCAATCAGCCCCAGCATTTT,CASSLSDRGSNQPQHF
NA,TRBJ1-5,NA,TRBV10-2,TGCGCCAGCAGTGAGTTTTACAGAGGCAATCAGCCCCAGCATTTT,CASSEFYRGNQPQHF
NA,TRBJ2-1,few,TRBV7-9,TGTGCCAGTGAAGATTGGGTCCACAATGAGCAGTTCTTC,CASEDWVHNEQFF
TRBD2,TRBJ2-1,NA,TRBV9,TGTGCCAGCAGCTACGGACTAGCGGGAGGAGCCTGGGCCTACAATGAGCAGTTCTTC,CASSYGLAGGAWAYNEQFF